The 10 T cell receptor beta chains below were found in one sample sequenced in a study of immune characterization of retroperitoneal liposarcoma. TCRdb reprocessed the PCR reads with MiXCR, giving one entry per CDR3 protein. The profile covers fewer than 2,000 distinct CDR3 sequences, with 40% to 65% appearing a single time and 9% to 12% taken by the ten largest. The sequenced sample was tumor tissue. The source is a male donor with retroperitoneal liposarcoma.

As for this clonotype: A read error may be the cause here, since a much bigger clone is one base away. The J gene is TRBJ2-1, the V gene TRBV6-2 or TRBV6-3; 10 bases match TRBD2. The CDR3 runs to 14 residues. Per germline, CDR1 MNHEY and CDR2 SVGEGT. J lost 10 bases, V lost 5 bases, and 8 bases had no gene match. In DNA, the CDR3 is TGTGCCAGCAGTGTGATAGCGGGGGGCTACGAGCAGTTCTTC. Protein sequence: CASSVIAGGYEQFF.

This chain links TRBV6-8 with TRBJ2-1; D gene uncertain. Trimming removed 2 bases from V and 5 bases from J, with 7 bases in between. CDR3 length: 13 residues. CDR1 MNHGY and CDR2 SAAAGT come from the germline V gene. Here the CDR3 reads CASSYGGDNEQFF. The CDR3 DNA is TGTGCCAGCAGTTACGGCGGAGACAATGAGCAGTTCTTC.

V is TRBV6-1 and J is TRBJ2-1; 11 bases are a match to TRBD2. Judging by the DNA end, TRBJ2-7 fits better; the J call may be wrong. The germline gives CDR1 MNHNS, CDR2 SASEGT. The CDR3 has 15 residues. In nucleotides, the CDR3 is TGTGCCAGCAAGAAGGGACTAGCGGAGAACTACGAGCAGTACTTC. This codes for CASKKGLAENYEQYF.

This clonotype was counted only a few times. The chain couples TRBV27 to TRBJ2-1; D may match TRBD1 or TRBD2 (6 bases each). The germline CDR1 and CDR2 sequences are MNHEY and SMNVEV (reference sequence). CDR3 length: 19 amino acids. V lost 6 bases and J 10 bases, leaving 34 bases between the germline ends. CDR3 region: CASRLRGARVQAGEVEQFF. The DNA for the CDR3 is TGTGCCAGCAGGTTAAGGGGAGCAAGGGTGCAAGCAGGGGAGGTCGAGCAGTTCTTC.

The J gene is TRBJ1-6, the V gene TRBV6-1; the D is unclear. CDR1 is MNHNS and CDR2 is SASEGT in the germline V gene. The CDR3 has 15 amino acids. Trimming took off 3 bases at V and 8 bases at J, with 14 bases between the two ends. Here the CDR3 DNA reads TGTGCCAGCAGTGACGGACCCCCACGGGATTCACCCCTCCACTTT. It encodes CASSDGPPRDSPLHF.

This rearrangement joins TRBV12-3 or TRBV12-4 to TRBJ2-1, with a tentative D call TRBD2 (6 bases). The better agreement between TRBJ2-7 and the DNA end casts doubt on the J call. The CDR3 contains 16 residues. The CDR3 protein is CASSFWGEPYYNEQYF. In DNA, the CDR3 is TGTGCCAGCAGTTTTTGGGGGGAGCCGTACTACAATGAGCAGTACTTC.

The rearrangement links TRBV6-5 to TRBJ2-6; TRBD1 or TRBD2 may be the D gene (5 bases each). Germline V CDR1 and CDR2: MNHEY, SVGAGI. CDR3 length: 15 amino acids. The ends were cut back, 6 bases at V and 4 bases at J, with 13 bases in the middle. CDR3 nucleotide sequence: TGTGCCAGCAGCGAGAGGGGTTCCGGGGCCAACGTCCTGACTTTC. It is translated as CASSERGSGANVLTF.

The chain recombines TRBV12-3 or TRBV12-4 with TRBJ2-1; TRBD2 matches 10 bases. V gave up 3 bases and J gave up 8 bases; unmatched junction bases: 4. This CDR3 spans 14 amino acids. The CDR3 spells CASSFTGTSDEQFF. The CDR3 DNA reads as TGTGCCAGCAGTTTCACAGGGACTAGCGATGAGCAGTTCTTC.

The gene calls are TRBV6-8 and TRBJ1-1, with TRBD1 as a possible D gene (6 bases). Trimming removed 5 bases from V and 1 base from J, with 14 bases in between. This CDR3 region has 15 residues. Per the germline V gene, CDR1 is MNHGY and CDR2 is SAAAGT. The CDR3 DNA reads as TGTGCCAGCAGTGCCCCTGGGACACCGAACACTGAAGCTTTCTTT. It yields the protein CASSAPGTPNTEAFF.

The chain combines TRBV12-3 or TRBV12-4 with TRBJ2-6; 8 positions match TRBD2. TRBJ2-7 matches the DNA end more closely, so the J call is doubtful. The CDR3 has 14 amino acids. The CDR3 spells CASTVAGSNNEQYF. The CDR3 nucleotides are TGTGCCAGCACGGTAGCGGGGAGTAACAATGAGCAGTACTTC.